Listed below are T cell receptor beta chains from one sample, sequenced in a study of CD8 T cells in Susac syndrome. Each CDR3 protein gets one entry after TCRdb re-called the immunoSEQ multiplex PCR reads with MiXCR. The data contain roughly 80,000 distinct CDR3 sequences, roughly 94% of them singletons. Sequenced sample: CD8+ T cells from PBMCs. The receptors here all came from a human donor with Susac syndrome. CDR3s include the opening cysteine and the closing phenylalanine or tryptophan. The D gene is left open where the match is weak. The size of a clone is reported for some rows only, either as once, few or many, or as a class for expanded clones.

d_call	cdr3_length	clone_size	j_call	v_call	cdr3_nt	cdr3_aa
TRBD2	17	-	TRBJ2-7	TRBV4-1	TGCGCCAGCAGCCAAGAAAGTACGACTAGCGGAACCTACGAGCAGTACTTC	CASSQESTTSGTYEQYF
TRBD2	16	-	TRBJ2-7	TRBV28	TGTGCCAGCAGTTCGGGTAGCGGGACCAGCTCCTACGAGCAGTACTTC	CASSSGSGTSSYEQYF
-	12	-	TRBJ2-1	TRBV12-3/TRBV12-4	TGTGCCAGCAGTTTGGGACTCAATGAGCAGTTCTTC	CASSLGLNEQFF
-	13	once	TRBJ2-7	TRBV2	TGTGCCACCCGGTGGAGGGGCTCCTACGAGCAGTACTTC	CATRWRGSYEQYF
TRBD1	14	-	TRBJ2-2	TRBV2	TGTGCCACCCGGACAGGGGGTACAACCGGGGAGCTGTTTTTT	CATRTGGTTGELFF
-	12	-	TRBJ2-1	TRBV6-2/TRBV6-3	TGTGCCAGCAGCTTCAGGGCCACTGAGCAGTTCTTC	CASSFRATEQFF
TRBD2	14	-	TRBJ2-7	TRBV2	TGTGCCAGCGACGAGCGGGGGAGGACCTACGAGCAGTACTTC	CASDERGRTYEQYF
-	12	-	TRBJ1-2	TRBV9	TGTGCCAGCAGCGTCCCTTCTCGTGGCTACACCTTC	CASSVPSRGYTF
-	17	-	TRBJ1-6	TRBV11-2	TGTGCCAGCAGCTTAGGTCCTTGGAGCTCCTATAATTCACCCCTCCACTTT	CASSLGPWSSYNSPLHF
-	14	-	TRBJ1-2	TRBV4-1	TGCGCCAGCAGCCACCCCGGACAGCACTATGGCTACACCTTC	CASSHPGQHYGYTF
TRBD2	16	-	TRBJ2-3	TRBV6-5	TGTGCCAGCAGCTACGGGGCGGGGGGGCCTAGAGATACGCAGTATTTT	CASSYGAGGPRDTQYF
-	15	-	TRBJ2-7	TRBV11-2	TGTGCCAGCAGCTTCCAGGGACTGGCCCCCTACGAGCAGTACTTC	CASSFQGLAPYEQYF
-	13	-	TRBJ1-2	TRBV6-4	TGTGCCAGCAGTCCGGGAGATAACTATGGCTACACCTTC	CASSPGDNYGYTF
-	12	-	TRBJ1-2	TRBV12-3/TRBV12-4	TGTGCCAGCAGTTTTGGGAACTATGGCTACACCTTC	CASSFGNYGYTF
-	12	-	TRBJ1-4	TRBV20-1	TGCAGTGCTTCTGGGGGAGATGAAAAACTGTTTTTT	CSASGGDEKLFF
-	12	-	TRBJ2-7	TRBV10-3	TGTGCCATCGGTGCCGATGCCTACGAGCAGTACTTC	CAIGADAYEQYF
-	13	-	TRBJ2-4	TRBV2	TGTGCCAGCAGTGGCAGGGGAGGTAACATTCAGTACTTC	CASSGRGGNIQYF
TRBD1	14	-	TRBJ2-4	TRBV5-1	TGCGCCAGCAGCTTGGAGACAGGGGGAAACATTCAGTACTTC	CASSLETGGNIQYF
-	15	-	TRBJ1-2	TRBV27	TGTGCCAGCAGTTTAGGTGGGGCAGGATCCACTGGCTACACCTTC	CASSLGGAGSTGYTF
TRBD1	14	-	TRBJ1-6	TRBV25-1	TGTGCCAGCAGCTGGGACAGGGAAAATTCACCCCTCCACTTT	CASSWDRENSPLHF
-	15	-	TRBJ1-2	TRBV29-1	TGCAGCGTTGAAGAGGGGCGCGCACTCCCTTATGGCTACACCTTC	CSVEEGRALPYGYTF
-	11	-	TRBJ1-1	TRBV2	TGTGCCACCCTATGGGGCACTGAAGCTTTCTTT	CATLWGTEAFF
-	14	-	TRBJ2-5	TRBV14	TGTGCCAGCAGCCAAGCGGGACGGAAGGAGACCCAGTACTTC	CASSQAGRKETQYF
TRBD1	14	-	TRBJ1-5	TRBV10-3	TGTGCCATCTCCGACAGGGACAGCAATCAGCCCCAGCATTTT	CAISDRDSNQPQHF
-	15	-	TRBJ2-5	TRBV15	TGTGCCACCAGCAGAGATAGGGCAGCCCAAGAGACCCAGTACTTC	CATSRDRAAQETQYF
TRBD2	13	-	TRBJ2-7	TRBV27	TGTGCCAGCAGTCACGGGGGGGGGTACGAGCAGTACTTC	CASSHGGGYEQYF
TRBD2	15	-	TRBJ2-1	TRBV9	TGTGCCAGCAGCAACAGCGGGGGGGATTACAATGAGCAGTTCTTC	CASSNSGGDYNEQFF
TRBD1	15	-	TRBJ1-1	TRBV14	TGTGCCAGTCGAATAACAGGGGGCTCGAACACTGAAGCTTTCTTT	CASRITGGSNTEAFF
-	13	-	TRBJ2-7	TRBV19	TGTGCCAGTAGTATAGACAGCACCTACGAGCAGTACTTC	CASSIDSTYEQYF
-	13	-	TRBJ1-2	TRBV12-5	TGTGCTAGTGGTTTGGAAGGGAAGATTGGCTACACCTTC	CASGLEGKIGYTF
-	12	-	TRBJ2-7	TRBV12-5	TGTGCTAGTGGTTTAGGGGGATACGAGCAGTACTTC	CASGLGGYEQYF
-	13	once	TRBJ2-7	TRBV4-1	TGCGCCAGCAGCCTAGAAGACTTCTACGAGCAGTACTTC	CASSLEDFYEQYF
-	14	-	TRBJ2-2	TRBV7-9	TGTGCCAGCAGCCCAGTGGTGCACACCGGGGAGCTGTTTTTT	CASSPVVHTGELFF
-	15	-	TRBJ2-2	TRBV28	TGTGCCAGCACCCTAAACATTCAGGGTGACGGGGAGCTGTTTTTT	CASTLNIQGDGELFF
TRBD2	15	-	TRBJ2-5	TRBV6-6	TGTGCCAGCAGTTACACAGAGACTAGCGGAGAGACCCAGTACTTC	CASSYTETSGETQYF
TRBD2	16	-	TRBJ2-3	TRBV20-1	TGCAGTGCTAGAGAGACTAGCGGGGGGCTGTTAGATACGCAGTATTTT	CSARETSGGLLDTQYF
TRBD2	14	-	TRBJ2-1	TRBV27	TGTGCCAGCAGTTCCCCGACTAGCGTCCATGAGCAGTTCTTC	CASSSPTSVHEQFF
-	16	-	TRBJ1-2	TRBV28	TGTGCCAGCAGTTCCGCGCGAGGGGATTTACCCTATGGCTACACCTTC	CASSSARGDLPYGYTF
-	15	once	TRBJ1-1	TRBV28	TGTGCCAGCAGTTTACGGATGCAGGGGTGGACTGAAGCTTTCTTT	CASSLRMQGWTEAFF
-	14	once	TRBJ1-2	TRBV12-3/TRBV12-4	TGTGCCAGCAGTTTACAGGGGATGGCCCTCGGCTACACCTTC	CASSLQGMALGYTF
-	12	-	TRBJ2-1	TRBV6-5	TGTGCCAGTAGGACGGGGTACAATGAGCAGTTCTTC	CASRTGYNEQFF
-	18	-	TRBJ2-5	TRBV11-2	TGTGCCAGCAGCTTATTGGTCACCGGGGCCGCGGGGGCAGAGACCCAGTACTTC	CASSLLVTGAAGAETQYF
-	10	-	TRBJ2-2	TRBV2	TGTGCCAGCTTTGACGGGGAGTGTTTTTTT	CASFDGECFF
-	13	-	TRBJ2-7	TRBV27	TGTGCCAGCAGTCACCGGGGCCCCTGGGAGCAGTACTTC	CASSHRGPWEQYF
TRBD2	14	-	TRBJ2-7	TRBV20-1	TGCAGTGCCAACATAGCGGGGGGCACCTACGAGCAGTACTTC	CSANIAGGTYEQYF
-	15	-	TRBJ2-5	TRBV11-2	TGTGCCAGCAGCTGGCGGGGGCGGAAAGAAGAGACCCAGTACTTC	CASSWRGRKEETQYF
-	17	-	TRBJ1-2	TRBV28	TGTGCCAGCAGTCCCCTTACAGACCATCCCAACATCTATGGCTACACCTTC	CASSPLTDHPNIYGYTF
TRBD1	15	once	TRBJ2-3	TRBV15	TGTGCCACCAGCAGACAGGGGGTTCGCACAGATACGCAGTATTTT	CATSRQGVRTDTQYF
TRBD1	13	-	TRBJ2-7	TRBV2	TGTGCCAGCAGTTTACAGGGGGTATACGAGCAGTACTTC	CASSLQGVYEQYF
-	13	-	TRBJ1-4	TRBV20-1	TGCAGTGCTAGAGGAGGGTCTGGAGAAAAACTGTTTTTT	CSARGGSGEKLFF
-	16	-	TRBJ2-1	TRBV11-2	TGTGCCAGCAGCTTAGATCTAAGGAGCTCCTACAATGAGCAGTTCTTC	CASSLDLRSSYNEQFF
-	13	-	TRBJ2-7	TRBV6-2/TRBV6-3	TGTGCCAGCAGTTACTCTCCCTCCTACGAGCAGTACTTC	CASSYSPSYEQYF
TRBD1	14	-	TRBJ1-2	TRBV25-1	TGTGCCAGCAGTGAATCCCCAGGGGGCTATGGCTACACCTTC	CASSESPGGYGYTF
TRBD2	15	-	TRBJ2-7	TRBV7-9	TGTGCCAGCAGCTCCGGGAGGGAGACCTCCTACGAGCAGTACTTC	CASSSGRETSYEQYF
TRBD1	14	-	TRBJ2-7	TRBV13	TGTGCCAGCAGCAACCGACAGGGCTCCTACGAGCAGTACTTC	CASSNRQGSYEQYF
-	14	-	TRBJ2-7	TRBV29-1	TGCAGCGTCGCCCCGGTCAGGGGAGCCTACGAGCAGTACTTC	CSVAPVRGAYEQYF
-	15	-	TRBJ1-4	TRBV14	TGTGCCAGCAGCCAAGAGGGGGCCACTAATGAAAAACTGTTTTTT	CASSQEGATNEKLFF
-	17	-	TRBJ2-3	TRBV14	TGTGCCAGCAGCCAAGAACGCGGGGAGAGGGCCACAGATACGCAGTATTTT	CASSQERGERATDTQYF